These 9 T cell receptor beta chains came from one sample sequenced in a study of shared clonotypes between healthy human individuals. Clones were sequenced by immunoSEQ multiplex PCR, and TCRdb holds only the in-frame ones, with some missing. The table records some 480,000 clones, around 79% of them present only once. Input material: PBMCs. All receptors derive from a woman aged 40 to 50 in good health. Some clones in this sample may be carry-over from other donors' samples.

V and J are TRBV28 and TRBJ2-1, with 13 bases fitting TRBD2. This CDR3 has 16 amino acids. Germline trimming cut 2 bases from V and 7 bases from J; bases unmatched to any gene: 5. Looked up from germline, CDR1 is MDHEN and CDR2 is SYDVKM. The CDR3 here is CASSLRRLAGGNEQFF. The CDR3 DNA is TGTGCCAGCAGTTTACGGAGACTAGCGGGAGGTAATGAGCAGTTCTTC.

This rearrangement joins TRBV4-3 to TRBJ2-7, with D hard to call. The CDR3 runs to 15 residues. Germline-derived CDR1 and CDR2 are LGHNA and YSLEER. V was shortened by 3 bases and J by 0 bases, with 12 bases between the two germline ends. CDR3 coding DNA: TGCGCCAGCAGCCAGGAAATAATGAGCTCCTACGAGCAGTACTTC. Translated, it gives CASSQEIMSSYEQYF.

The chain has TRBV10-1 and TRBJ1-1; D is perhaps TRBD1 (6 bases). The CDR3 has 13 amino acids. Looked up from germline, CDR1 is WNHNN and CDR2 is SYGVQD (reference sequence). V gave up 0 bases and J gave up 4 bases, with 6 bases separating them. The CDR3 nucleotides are TGCGCCAGCAGTGAGTCGACAGGCACTGAAGCTTTCTTT. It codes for CASSESTGTEAFF.

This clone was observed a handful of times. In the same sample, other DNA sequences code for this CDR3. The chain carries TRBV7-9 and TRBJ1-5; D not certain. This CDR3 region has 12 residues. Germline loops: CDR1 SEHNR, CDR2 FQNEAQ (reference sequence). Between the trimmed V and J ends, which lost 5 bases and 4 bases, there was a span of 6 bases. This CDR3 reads CASSLDNQPQHF. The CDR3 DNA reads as TGTGCCAGCAGCCTCGATAATCAGCCCCAGCATTTT.

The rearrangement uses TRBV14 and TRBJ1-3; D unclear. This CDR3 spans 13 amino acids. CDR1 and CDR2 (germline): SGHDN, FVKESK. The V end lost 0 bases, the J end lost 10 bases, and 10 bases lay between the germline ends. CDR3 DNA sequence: TGTGCCAGCAGCCAAGAACGGGGTAATACCATATATTTT. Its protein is CASSQERGNTIYF.

The CDR3 protein is CASSLTSGRGSSTGELFF. CDR3 DNA: TGTGCCAGCAGCTTGACTAGCGGGAGGGGTTCGAGCACCGGGGAGCTGTTTTTT. The chain combines TRBV7-2 with TRBJ2-2, with 14 bases that match TRBD2. The V segment lost 3 bases and the J segment 4 bases; nucleotides outside the gene matches: 7. CDR3 length: 18 residues. In germline, CDR1 is SGHTA, CDR2 FQGNSA. Together with reference TRBV7-2 and TRBJ2-2, the CDR3 gives the full variable domain: GAGVSQSPSNKVTEKGKDVELRCDPISGHTALYWYRQSLGQGLEFLIYFQGNSAPDKSGLPSDRFSAERTGGSVSTLTIQRTQQEDSAVYLCASSLTSGRGSSTGELFFGEGSRLTVL.

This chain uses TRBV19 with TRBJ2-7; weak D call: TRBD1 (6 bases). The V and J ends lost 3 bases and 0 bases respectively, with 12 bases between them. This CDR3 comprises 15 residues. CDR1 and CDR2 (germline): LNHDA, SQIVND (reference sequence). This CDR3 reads CASSIIRGISYEQYF. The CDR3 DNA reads TGTGCCAGTAGTATCATCAGGGGAATCTCCTACGAGCAGTACTTC.

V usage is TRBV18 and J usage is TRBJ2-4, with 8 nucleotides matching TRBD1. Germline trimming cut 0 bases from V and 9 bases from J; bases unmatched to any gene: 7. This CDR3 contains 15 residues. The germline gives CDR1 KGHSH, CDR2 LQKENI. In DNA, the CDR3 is TGTGCCAGCTCACCACCGGAAGGACAGGGCGGCATTCAGTACTTC. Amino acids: CASSPPEGQGGIQYF.

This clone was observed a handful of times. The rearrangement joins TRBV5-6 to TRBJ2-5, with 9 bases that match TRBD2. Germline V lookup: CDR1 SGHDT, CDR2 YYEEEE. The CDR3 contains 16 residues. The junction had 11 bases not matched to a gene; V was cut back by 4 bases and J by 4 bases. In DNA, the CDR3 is TGTGCCAGCAGCGAGGAGGTAGCGGGAGCAGGAGAGACCCAGTACTTC. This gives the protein CASSEEVAGAGETQYF.